This record covers a single TCR beta chain. Data came from immunoSEQ multiplex PCR; TCRdb stores just in-frame clones and leaves some out. Of 30,000 to 40,000 clones listed, approximately 88% are singletons. This specimen belongs to a study of blood T cell repertoires in COVID-19. Study overall: Donors in the United States, Italy and Spain gave samples during acute or convalescent COVID-19. In each case, the material was cDNA or gDNA derived from T cells, B-cell-depleted T cells, or PBMCs.

V gave up 0 bases and J gave up 5 bases; unmatched junction bases: 4. The germline V gene has CDR1 MNHEY and CDR2 SVGAGI. The CDR3 has 15 amino acids. The specimen was peripheral blood. This sequence originates from a human donor in a cohort sampled during active COVID-19. The chain joins TRBV6-5 to TRBJ1-1; 9 positions agree with TRBD1. The DNA of the CDR3 is TGTGCCAGCAGTTACTCGGGACAGGGCGGAACTGAAGCTTTCTTT. Translation gives CASSYSGQGGTEAFF.